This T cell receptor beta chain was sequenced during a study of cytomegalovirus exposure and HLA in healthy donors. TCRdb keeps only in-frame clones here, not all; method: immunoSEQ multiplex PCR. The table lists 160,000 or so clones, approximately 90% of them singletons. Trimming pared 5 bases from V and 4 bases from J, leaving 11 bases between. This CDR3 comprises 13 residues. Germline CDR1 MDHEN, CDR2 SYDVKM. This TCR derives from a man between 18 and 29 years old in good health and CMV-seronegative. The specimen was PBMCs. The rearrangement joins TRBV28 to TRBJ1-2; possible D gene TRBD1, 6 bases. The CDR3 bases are TGTGCCAGCAGTCCAGGGGTAATCTATGGCTACACCTTC. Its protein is CASSPGVIYGYTF.